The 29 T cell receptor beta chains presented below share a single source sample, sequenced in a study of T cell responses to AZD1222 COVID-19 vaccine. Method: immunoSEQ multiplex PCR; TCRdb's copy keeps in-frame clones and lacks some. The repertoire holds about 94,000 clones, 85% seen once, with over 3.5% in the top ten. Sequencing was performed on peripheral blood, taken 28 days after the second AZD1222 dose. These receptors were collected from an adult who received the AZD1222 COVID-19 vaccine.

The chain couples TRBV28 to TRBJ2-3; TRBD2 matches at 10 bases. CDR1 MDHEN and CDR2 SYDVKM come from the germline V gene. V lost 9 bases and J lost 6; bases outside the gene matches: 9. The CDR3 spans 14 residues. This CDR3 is CASFSSGRADTQYF. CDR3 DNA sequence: TGTGCCAGTTTTTCTAGCGGGAGAGCGGATACGCAGTATTTT.

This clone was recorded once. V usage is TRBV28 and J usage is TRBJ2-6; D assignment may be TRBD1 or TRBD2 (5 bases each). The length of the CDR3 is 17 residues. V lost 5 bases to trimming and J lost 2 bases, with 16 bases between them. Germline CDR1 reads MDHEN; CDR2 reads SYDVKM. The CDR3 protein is CASSPRDRGPGANVLTF. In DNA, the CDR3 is TGTGCCAGCAGTCCCAGGGACCGAGGACCTGGGGCCAACGTCCTGACTTTC.

The CDR3 DNA reads TGTGCCAGCATTGGGACAAACTCCTACGAGCAGTACTTC. Encoded protein: CASIGTNSYEQYF. The rearrangement uses TRBV2 and TRBJ2-7, with D perhaps matching TRBD1 (6 bases). Trimming stripped 7 bases from V and 0 bases from J, with 10 bases between. The CDR3 has 13 amino acids. Germline V CDR1 and CDR2: SNHLY, FYNNEI.

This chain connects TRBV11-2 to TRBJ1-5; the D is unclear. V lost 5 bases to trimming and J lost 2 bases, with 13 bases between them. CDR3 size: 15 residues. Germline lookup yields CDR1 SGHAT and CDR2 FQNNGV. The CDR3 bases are TGTGCCAGCAGCAGGGCCCCTGGGGGCAATCAGCCCCAGCATTTT. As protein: CASSRAPGGNQPQHF. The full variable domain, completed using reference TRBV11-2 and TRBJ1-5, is EAGVAQSPRYKIIEKRQSVAFWCNPISGHATLYWYQQILGQGPKLLIQFQNNGVVDDSQLPKDRFSAERLKGVDSTLKIQPAKLEDSAVYLCASSRAPGGNQPQHFGDGTRLSIL.

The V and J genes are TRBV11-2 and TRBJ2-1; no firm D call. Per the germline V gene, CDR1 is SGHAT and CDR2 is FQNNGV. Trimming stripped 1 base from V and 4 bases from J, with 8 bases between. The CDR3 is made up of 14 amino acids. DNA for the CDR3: TGTGCCAGCAGCTTAGCCGGTGAATACAATGAGCAGTTCTTC. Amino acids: CASSLAGEYNEQFF.

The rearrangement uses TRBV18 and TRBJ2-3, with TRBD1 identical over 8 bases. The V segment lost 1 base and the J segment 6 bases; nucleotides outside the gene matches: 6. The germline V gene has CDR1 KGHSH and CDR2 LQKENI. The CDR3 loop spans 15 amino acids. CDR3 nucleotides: TGTGCCAGCTCACCACGGACAGGGAGTAAGGATACGCAGTATTTT. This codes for CASSPRTGSKDTQYF.

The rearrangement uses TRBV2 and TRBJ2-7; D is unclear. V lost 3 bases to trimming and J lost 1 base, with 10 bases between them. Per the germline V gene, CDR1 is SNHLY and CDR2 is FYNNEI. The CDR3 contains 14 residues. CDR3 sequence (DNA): TGTGCCAGCAGTGATTTGTCGGCTTCCTACGAGCAGTACTTC. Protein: CASSDLSASYEQYF. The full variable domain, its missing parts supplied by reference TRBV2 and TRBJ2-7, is EPEVTQTPSHQVTQMGQEVILRCVPISNHLYFYWYRQILGQKVEFLVSFYNNEISEKSEIFDDQFSVERPDGSNFTLKIRSTKLEDSAMYFCASSDLSASYEQYFGPGTRLTVT.

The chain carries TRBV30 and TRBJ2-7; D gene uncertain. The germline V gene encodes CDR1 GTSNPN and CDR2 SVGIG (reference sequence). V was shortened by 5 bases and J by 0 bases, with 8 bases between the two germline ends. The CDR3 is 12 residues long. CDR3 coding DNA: TGTGCCTGGGGACCGAGCTCCTACGAGCAGTACTTC. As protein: CAWGPSSYEQYF.

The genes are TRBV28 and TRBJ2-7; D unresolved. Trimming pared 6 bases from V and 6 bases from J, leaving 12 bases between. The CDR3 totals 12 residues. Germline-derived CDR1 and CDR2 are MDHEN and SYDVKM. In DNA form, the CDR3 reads TGTGCCAGCAGAGGAGATCCCTCCGAGCAGTACTTC. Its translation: CASRGDPSEQYF.

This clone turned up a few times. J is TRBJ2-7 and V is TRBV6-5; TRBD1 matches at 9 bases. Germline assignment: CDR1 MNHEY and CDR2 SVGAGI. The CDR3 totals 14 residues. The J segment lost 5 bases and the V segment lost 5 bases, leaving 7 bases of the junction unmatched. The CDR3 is CASSPDRGYNEQYF. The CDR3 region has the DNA TGTGCCAGCAGTCCCGACAGGGGGTACAACGAGCAGTACTTC.

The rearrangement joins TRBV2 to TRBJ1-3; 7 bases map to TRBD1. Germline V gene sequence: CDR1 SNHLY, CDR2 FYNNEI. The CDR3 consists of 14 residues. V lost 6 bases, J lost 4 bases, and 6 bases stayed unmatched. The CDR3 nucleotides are TGTGCCAGCAGAAACAACAGGGGAGGAAACACCATATATTTT. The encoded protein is CASRNNRGGNTIYF. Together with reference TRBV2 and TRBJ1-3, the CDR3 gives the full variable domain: EPEVTQTPSHQVTQMGQEVILRCVPISNHLYFYWYRQILGQKVEFLVSFYNNEISEKSEIFDDQFSVERPDGSNFTLKIRSTKLEDSAMYFCASRNNRGGNTIYFGEGSWLTVV.

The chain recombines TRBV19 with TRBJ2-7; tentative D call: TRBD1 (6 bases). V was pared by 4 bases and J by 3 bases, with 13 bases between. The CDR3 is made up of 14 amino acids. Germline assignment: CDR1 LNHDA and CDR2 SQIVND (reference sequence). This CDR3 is CASSKRTEFYEQYF. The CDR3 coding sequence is TGTGCCAGTAGTAAGAGGACAGAATTCTACGAGCAGTACTTC.

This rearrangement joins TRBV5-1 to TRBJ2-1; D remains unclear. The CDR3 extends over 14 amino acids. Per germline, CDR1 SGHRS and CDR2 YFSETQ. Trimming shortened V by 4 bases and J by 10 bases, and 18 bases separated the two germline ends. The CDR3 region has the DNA TGCGCCAGCAGCGTGGAGTTAGGTTTGGGAGAGCAGTTCTTC. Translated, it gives CASSVELGLGEQFF.

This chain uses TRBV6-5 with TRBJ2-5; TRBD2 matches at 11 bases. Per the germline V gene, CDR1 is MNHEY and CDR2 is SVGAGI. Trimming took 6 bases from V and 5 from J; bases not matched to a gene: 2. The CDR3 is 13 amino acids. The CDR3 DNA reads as TGTGCCAGCAGAGTAGCGGGGGGGGAGACCCAGTACTTC. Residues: CASRVAGGETQYF.

The CDR3 loop reads CASGGTSGTTYQETQYF. The CDR3 DNA is TGTGCCAGCGGTGGGACTAGCGGAACAACGTACCAAGAGACCCAGTACTTC. V and J are TRBV2 and TRBJ2-5, with 11 bases matching TRBD2. Trimming took 8 bases from V and 0 from J; bases not matched to a gene: 11. The CDR3 sequence is 17 residues long. In germline, CDR1 is SNHLY, CDR2 FYNNEI.

CDR3 sequence reads: CASSFREYSYYEQYF. The CDR3 bases are TGTGCCAGCAGCTTTCGCGAGTACAGCTACTACGAGCAGTACTTC. This chain uses TRBV13 with TRBJ2-7; no clear D. The V end lost 3 bases, the J end lost 3 bases, and 15 bases lay between the germline ends. This CDR3 is built from 15 residues. Germline assignment: CDR1 PRHDT and CDR2 FYEKMQ (reference sequence).

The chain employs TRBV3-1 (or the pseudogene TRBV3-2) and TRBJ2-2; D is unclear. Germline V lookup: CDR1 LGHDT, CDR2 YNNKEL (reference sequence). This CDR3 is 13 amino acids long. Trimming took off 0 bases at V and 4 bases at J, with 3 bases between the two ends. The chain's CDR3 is CASSQDVTGELFF. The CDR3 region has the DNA TGTGCCAGCAGCCAAGATGTCACCGGGGAGCTGTTTTTT.

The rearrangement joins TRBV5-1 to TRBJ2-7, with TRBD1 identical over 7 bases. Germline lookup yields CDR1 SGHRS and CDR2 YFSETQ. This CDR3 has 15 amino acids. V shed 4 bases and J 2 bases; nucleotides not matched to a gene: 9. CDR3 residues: CASSPGTALTYEQYF. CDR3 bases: TGCGCCAGCAGCCCTGGGACAGCGCTAACCTACGAGCAGTACTTC.

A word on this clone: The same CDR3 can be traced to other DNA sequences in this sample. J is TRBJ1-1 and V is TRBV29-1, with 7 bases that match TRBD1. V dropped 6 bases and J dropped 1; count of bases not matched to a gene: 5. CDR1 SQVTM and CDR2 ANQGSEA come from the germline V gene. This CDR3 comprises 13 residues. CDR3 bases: TGCAGCGTAGGGACAGCTTCGAACACTGAAGCTTTCTTT. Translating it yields CSVGTASNTEAFF. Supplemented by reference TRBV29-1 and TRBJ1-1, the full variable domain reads SAVISQKPSRDICQRGTSLTIQCQVDSQVTMMFWYRQQPGQSLTLIATANQGSEATYESGFVIDKFPISRPNLTFSTLTVSNMSPEDSSIYLCSVGTASNTEAFFGQGTRLTVV.

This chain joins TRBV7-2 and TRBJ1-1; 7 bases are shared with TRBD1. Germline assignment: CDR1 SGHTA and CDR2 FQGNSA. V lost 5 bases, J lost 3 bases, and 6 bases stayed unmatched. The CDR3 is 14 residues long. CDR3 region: CASSKFTGDTEAFF. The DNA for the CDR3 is TGTGCCAGCAGCAAATTTACAGGGGACACTGAAGCTTTCTTT.

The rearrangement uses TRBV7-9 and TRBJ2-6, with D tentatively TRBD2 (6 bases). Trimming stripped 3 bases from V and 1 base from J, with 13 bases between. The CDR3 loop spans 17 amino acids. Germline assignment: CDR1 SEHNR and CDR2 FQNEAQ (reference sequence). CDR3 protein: CASSLFWGRSGANVLTF. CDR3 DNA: TGTGCCAGCAGCTTGTTTTGGGGGAGGTCTGGGGCCAACGTCCTGACTTTC.

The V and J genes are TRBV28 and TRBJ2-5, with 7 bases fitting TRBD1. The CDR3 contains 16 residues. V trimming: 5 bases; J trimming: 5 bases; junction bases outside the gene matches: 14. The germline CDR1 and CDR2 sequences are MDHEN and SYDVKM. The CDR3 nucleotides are TGTGCCAGCAGTCTCCACCCGACAGGGTTAGGCGAGACCCAGTACTTC. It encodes CASSLHPTGLGETQYF.

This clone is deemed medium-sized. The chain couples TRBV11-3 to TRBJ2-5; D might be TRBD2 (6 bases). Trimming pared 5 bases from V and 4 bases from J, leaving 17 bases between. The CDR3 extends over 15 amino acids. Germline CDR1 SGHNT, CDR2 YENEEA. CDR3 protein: CASSPAGGEVETQYF. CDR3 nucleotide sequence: TGTGCCAGCAGCCCGGCAGGAGGGGAAGTAGAGACCCAGTACTTC.

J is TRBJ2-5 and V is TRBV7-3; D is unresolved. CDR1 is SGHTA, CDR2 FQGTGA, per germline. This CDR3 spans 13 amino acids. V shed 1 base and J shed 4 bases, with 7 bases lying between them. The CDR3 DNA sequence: TGTGCCAGCAGCTTAAACCGAGGAGAGACCCAGTACTTC. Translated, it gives CASSLNRGETQYF.

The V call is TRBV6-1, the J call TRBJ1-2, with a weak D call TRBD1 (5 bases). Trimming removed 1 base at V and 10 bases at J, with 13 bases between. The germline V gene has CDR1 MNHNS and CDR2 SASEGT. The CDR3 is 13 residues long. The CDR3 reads CASSEGQGSSYTF. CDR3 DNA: TGTGCCAGCAGTGAAGGGCAGGGATCTTCCTACACCTTC.

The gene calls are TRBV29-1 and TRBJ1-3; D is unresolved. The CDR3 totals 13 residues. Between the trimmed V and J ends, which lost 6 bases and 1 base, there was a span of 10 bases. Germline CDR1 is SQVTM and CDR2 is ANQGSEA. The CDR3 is CSVIPISGNTIYF. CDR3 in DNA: TGCAGCGTCATTCCCATTTCTGGAAACACCATATATTTT.

The CDR3 spells CASSLNWPTNYGYTF. CDR3 coding DNA: TGTGCCAGCAGCTTAAACTGGCCCACTAACTATGGCTACACCTTC. The rearrangement uses TRBV7-2 and TRBJ1-2; D gene uncertain. V lost 2 bases, J lost 0 bases, and 10 bases lay in between. Germline V CDR1 and CDR2: SGHTA, FQGNSA. This CDR3 has 15 amino acids.

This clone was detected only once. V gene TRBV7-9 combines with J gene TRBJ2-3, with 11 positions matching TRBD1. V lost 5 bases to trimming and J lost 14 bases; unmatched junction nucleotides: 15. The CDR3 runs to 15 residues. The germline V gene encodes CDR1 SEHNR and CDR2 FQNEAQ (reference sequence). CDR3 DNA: TGTGCCAGCAGCCGCCGGGACAGGGGGAGCGCGGGTCGGTATTTT. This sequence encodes CASSRRDRGSAGRYF.

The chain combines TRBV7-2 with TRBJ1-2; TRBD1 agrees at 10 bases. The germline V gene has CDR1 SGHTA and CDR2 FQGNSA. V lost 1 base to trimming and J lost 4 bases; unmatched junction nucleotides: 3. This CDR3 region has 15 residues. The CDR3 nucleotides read TGTGCCAGCAGCTTAGTGACAGGGGGCGCCTATGGCTACACCTTC. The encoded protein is CASSLVTGGAYGYTF. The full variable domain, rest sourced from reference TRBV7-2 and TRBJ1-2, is GAGVSQSPSNKVTEKGKDVELRCDPISGHTALYWYRQSLGQGLEFLIYFQGNSAPDKSGLPSDRFSAERTGGSVSTLTIQRTQQEDSAVYLCASSLVTGGAYGYTFGSGTRLTVV.